The text below deals with one T cell receptor beta chain. Antigen unknown. This CDR3 spans 14 amino acids. From germline, CDR1 is SGHRS and CDR2 YFSETQ. Deletions cut 1 base from V and 6 bases from J, with 13 bases between. The data derive from a study of T-cell memory formation after mild COVID-19. About the study: TCR clusters were mostly confined to one donor each. General study results and limits: Memory cells collected pre-infection included some clones that later responded, suggesting cross-reactive memory joined. Contracting CD4+ clones were located mainly in CM and EM, and CD8+ clones in EMRA.

TCRdb fed the 5' RACE reads into MiXCR, producing one record per CDR3 protein. The table lists a few hundred thousand distinct CDR3 sequences, less than 9.5% of them singletons. The chain links TRBV5-1 to TRBJ1-2; D call uncertain. The specimen sequenced was PBMCs or a T cell subset sorted from them (not recorded which). This TCR derives from a young man who had mild COVID-19 (a few samples of this study predate the infection). Cell type and time point are not known. The CDR3: CASSLSGSNNGYTF. CDR3 DNA: TGCGCCAGCAGCTTGTCGGGAAGCAATAATGGCTACACCTTC. The variable domain in full, with the rest retrieved from reference TRBV5-1 and TRBJ1-2, is KAGVTQTPRYLIKTRGQQVTLSCSPISGHRSVSWYQQTPGQGLQFLFEYFSETQRNKGNFPGRFSGRQFSNSRSEMNVSTLELGDSALYLCASSLSGSNNGYTFGSGTRLTVV.